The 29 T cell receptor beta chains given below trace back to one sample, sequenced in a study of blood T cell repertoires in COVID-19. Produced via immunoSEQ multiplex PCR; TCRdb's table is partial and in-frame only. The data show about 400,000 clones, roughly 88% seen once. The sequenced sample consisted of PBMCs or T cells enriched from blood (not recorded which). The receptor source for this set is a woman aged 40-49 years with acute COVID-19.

Here the CDR3 DNA reads TGCAGTGCTAGTTACAGGGCGGCTGAAAAACTGTTTTTT. Its protein is CSASYRAAEKLFF. This chain links TRBV20-1 with TRBJ1-4, with a weak D call TRBD1 (6 bases). Trimming removed 3 bases at V and 7 bases at J, with 12 bases between. The CDR3 runs 13 residues. Germline V gene data show CDR1 as DFQATT and CDR2 as SNEGSKA (reference sequence).

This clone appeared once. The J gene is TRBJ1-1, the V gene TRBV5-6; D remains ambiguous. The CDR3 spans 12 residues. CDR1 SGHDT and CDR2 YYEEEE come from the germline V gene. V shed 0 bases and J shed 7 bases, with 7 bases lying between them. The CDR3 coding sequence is TGTGCCAGCAGCTTGGCGGGTTATGAAGCTTTCTTT. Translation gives CASSLAGYEAFF.

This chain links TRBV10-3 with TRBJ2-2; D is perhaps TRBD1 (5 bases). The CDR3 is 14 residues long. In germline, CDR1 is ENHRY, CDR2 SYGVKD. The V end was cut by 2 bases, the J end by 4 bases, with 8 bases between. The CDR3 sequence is CAISETTVTGELFF. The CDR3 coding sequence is TGTGCCATCAGTGAGACGACAGTCACCGGGGAGCTGTTTTTT.

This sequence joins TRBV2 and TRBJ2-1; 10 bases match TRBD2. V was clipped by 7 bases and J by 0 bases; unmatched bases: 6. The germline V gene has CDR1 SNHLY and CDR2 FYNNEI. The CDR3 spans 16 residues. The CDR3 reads CASIGAGGSSYNEQFF. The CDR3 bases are TGTGCCAGCATTGGAGCGGGGGGGAGCTCCTACAATGAGCAGTTCTTC.

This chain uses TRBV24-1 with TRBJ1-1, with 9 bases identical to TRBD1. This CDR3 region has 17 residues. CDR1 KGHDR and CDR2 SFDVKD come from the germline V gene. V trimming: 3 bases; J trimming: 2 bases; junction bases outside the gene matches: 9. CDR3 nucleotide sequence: TGTGCCACCAGTGATACCCCTAGGGACAGGGTCAACACTGAAGCTTTCTTT. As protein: CATSDTPRDRVNTEAFF.

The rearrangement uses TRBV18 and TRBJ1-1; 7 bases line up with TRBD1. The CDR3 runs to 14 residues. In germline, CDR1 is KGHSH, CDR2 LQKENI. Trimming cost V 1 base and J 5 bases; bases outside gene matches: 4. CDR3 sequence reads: CASSPQGADTEAFF. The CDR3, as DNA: TGTGCCAGCTCACCACAGGGGGCGGATACTGAAGCTTTCTTT. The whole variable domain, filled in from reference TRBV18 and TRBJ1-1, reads NAGVMQNPRHLVRRRGQEARLRCSPMKGHSHVYWYRQLPEEGLKFMVYLQKENIIDESGMPKERFSAEFPKEGPSILRIQQVVRGDSAAYFCASSPQGADTEAFFGQGTRLTVV.

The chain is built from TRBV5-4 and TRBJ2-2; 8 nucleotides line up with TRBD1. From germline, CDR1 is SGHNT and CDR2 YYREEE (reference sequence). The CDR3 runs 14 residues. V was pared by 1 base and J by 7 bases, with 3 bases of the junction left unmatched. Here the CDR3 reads CASSLYTGGGELFF. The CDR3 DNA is TGTGCCAGCAGCTTGTATACAGGGGGCGGGGAGCTGTTTTTT.

CDR3 protein: CASSQKTGSITEAFF. The CDR3 region has the DNA TGTGCCAGCAGTCAAAAAACAGGGTCAATCACTGAAGCTTTCTTT. V and J are TRBV6-5 and TRBJ1-1, with TRBD1 as a possible D gene (6 bases). The CDR3 spans 15 residues. CDR1 and CDR2 (germline): MNHEY, SVGAGI. Trimming pared 5 bases from V and 4 bases from J, leaving 17 bases between.

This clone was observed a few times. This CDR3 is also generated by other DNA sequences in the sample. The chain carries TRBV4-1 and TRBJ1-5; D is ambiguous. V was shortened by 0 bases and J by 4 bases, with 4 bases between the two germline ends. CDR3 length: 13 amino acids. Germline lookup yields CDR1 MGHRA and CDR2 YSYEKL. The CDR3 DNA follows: TGCGCCAGCAGCCAAGATCATAATCAGCCCCAGCATTTT. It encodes CASSQDHNQPQHF.

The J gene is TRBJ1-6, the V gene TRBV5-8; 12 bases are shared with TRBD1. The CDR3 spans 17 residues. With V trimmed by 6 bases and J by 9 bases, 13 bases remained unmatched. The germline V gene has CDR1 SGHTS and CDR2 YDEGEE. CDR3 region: CASTPKGTGGLFSPLHF. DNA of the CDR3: TGTGCCAGCACCCCTAAAGGGACAGGGGGCTTATTTTCACCCCTCCACTTT.

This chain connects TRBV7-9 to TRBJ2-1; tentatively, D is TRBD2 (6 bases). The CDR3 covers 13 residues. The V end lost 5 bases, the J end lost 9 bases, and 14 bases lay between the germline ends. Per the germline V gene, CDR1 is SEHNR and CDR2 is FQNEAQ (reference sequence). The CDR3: CASSREILAEQFF. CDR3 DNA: TGTGCCAGCAGCCGTGAAATACTAGCTGAGCAGTTCTTC.

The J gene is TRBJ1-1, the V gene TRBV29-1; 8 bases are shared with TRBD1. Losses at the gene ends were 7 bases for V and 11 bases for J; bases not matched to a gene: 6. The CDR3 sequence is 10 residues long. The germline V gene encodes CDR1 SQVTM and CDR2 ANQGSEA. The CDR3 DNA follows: TGCAGCGCAATGGGACAGGTTGCTTTCTTT. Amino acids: CSAMGQVAFF.

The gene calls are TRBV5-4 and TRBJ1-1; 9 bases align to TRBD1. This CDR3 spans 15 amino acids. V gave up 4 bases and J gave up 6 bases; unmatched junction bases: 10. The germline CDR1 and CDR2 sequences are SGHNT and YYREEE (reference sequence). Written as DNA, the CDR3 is TGTGCCAGCAGCCTACCGACAGGACAGGGGCCTGAAGCTTTCTTT. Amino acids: CASSLPTGQGPEAFF.

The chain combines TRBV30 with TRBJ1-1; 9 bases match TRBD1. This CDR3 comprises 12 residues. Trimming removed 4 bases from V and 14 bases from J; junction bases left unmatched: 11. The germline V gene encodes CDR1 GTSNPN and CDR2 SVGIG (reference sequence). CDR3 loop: CAWKTGGFVSFF. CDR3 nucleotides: TGTGCCTGGAAGACAGGGGGATTCGTTTCCTTCTTT.

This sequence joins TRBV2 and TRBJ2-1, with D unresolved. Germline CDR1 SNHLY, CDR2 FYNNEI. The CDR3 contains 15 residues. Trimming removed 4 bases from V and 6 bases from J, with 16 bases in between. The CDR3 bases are TGTGCCAGCAGTGTGGGCCTCTCAGTCGGCAATGAGCAGTTCTTC. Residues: CASSVGLSVGNEQFF.

The CDR3 bases are TGTGCCAGCAGGGCGCAACAGGGTAATGAGCAGTTCTTC. This gives the protein CASRAQQGNEQFF. This chain joins TRBV6-5 and TRBJ2-1; weak D call: TRBD1 (6 bases). This CDR3 comprises 13 residues. CDR1 is MNHEY, CDR2 SVGAGI, per germline. The V and J ends lost 6 bases and 7 bases respectively, with 13 bases between them.

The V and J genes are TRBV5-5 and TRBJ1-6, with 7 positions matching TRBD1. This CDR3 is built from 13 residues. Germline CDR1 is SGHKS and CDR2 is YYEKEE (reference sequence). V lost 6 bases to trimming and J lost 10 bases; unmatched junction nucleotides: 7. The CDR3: CASNRDRDSPLHF. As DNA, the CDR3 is TGTGCCAGCAACCGCGACAGGGACTCACCCCTCCACTTT.

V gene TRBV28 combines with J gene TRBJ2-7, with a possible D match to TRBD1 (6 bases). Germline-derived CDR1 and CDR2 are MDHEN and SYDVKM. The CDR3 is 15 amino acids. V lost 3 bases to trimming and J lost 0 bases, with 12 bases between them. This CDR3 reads CASSFGGRSSYEQYF. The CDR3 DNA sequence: TGTGCCAGCAGTTTTGGGGGCAGGAGCTCCTACGAGCAGTACTTC.

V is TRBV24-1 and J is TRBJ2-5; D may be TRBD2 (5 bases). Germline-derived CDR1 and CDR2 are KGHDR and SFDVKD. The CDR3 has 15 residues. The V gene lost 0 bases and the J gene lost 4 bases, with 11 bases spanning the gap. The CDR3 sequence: CATSDLPGFGETQYF. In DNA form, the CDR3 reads TGTGCCACCAGTGATTTGCCGGGATTCGGAGAGACCCAGTACTTC.

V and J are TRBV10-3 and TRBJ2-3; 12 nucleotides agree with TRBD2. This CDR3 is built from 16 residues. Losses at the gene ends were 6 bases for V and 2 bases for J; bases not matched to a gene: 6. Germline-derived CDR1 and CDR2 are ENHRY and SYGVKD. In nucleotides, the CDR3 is TGTGCCATCAGATTGACTAGCGGGGGATTCACAGATACGCAGTATTTT. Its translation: CAIRLTSGGFTDTQYF.

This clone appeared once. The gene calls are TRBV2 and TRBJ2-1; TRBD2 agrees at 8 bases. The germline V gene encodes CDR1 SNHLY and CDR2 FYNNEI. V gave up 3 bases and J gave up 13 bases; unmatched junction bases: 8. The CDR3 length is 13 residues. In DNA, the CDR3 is TGTGCCAGCAGTGAGTACGGGGGGGCCCTTCAGTTCTTC. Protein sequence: CASSEYGGALQFF.

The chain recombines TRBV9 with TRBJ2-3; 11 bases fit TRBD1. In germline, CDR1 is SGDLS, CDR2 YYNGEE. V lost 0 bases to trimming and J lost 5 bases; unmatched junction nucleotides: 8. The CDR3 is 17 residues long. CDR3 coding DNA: TGTGCCAGCAGCGTAGCTCTCGGACAGGGGGCAGGAGATACGCAGTATTTT. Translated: CASSVALGQGAGDTQYF.

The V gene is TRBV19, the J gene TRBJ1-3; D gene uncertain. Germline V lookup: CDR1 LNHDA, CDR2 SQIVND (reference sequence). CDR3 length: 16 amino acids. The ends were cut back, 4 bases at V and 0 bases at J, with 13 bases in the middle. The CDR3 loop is CASSTHDGSSGNTIYF. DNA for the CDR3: TGTGCCAGTAGTACCCACGACGGGAGCTCTGGAAACACCATATATTTT. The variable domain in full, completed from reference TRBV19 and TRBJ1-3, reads DGGITQSPKYLFRKEGQNVTLSCEQNLNHDAMYWYRQDPGQGLRLIYYSQIVNDFQKGDIAEGYSVSREKKESFPLTVTSAQKNPTAFYLCASSTHDGSSGNTIYFGEGSWLTVV.

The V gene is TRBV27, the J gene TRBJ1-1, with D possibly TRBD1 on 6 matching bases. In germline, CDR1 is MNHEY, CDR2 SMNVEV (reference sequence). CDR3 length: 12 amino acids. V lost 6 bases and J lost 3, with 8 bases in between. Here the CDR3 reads CASSTGHTEAFF. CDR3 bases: TGTGCCAGCAGCACAGGGCACACTGAAGCTTTCTTT.

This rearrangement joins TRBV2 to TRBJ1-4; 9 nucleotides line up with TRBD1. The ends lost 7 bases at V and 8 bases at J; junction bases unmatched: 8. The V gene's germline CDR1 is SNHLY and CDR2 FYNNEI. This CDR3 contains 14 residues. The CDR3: CASTRQGVGEKLFF. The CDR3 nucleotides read TGTGCCAGCACCCGACAGGGGGTGGGGGAAAAACTGTTTTTT.

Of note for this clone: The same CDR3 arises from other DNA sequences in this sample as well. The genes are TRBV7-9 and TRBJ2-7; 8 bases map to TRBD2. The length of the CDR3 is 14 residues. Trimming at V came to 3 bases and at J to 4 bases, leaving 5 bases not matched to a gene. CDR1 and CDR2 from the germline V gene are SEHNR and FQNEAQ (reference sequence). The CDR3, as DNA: TGTGCCAGCAGCTTGCGCGGGGGGCCGTACGAGCAGTACTTC. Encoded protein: CASSLRGGPYEQYF.

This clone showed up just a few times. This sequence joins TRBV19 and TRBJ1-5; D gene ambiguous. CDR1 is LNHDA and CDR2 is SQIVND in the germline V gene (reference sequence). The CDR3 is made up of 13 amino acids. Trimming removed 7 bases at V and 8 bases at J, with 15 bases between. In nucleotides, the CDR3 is TGTGCCAGTACGGGGAGGGCCCAAGAGCCCCAGCATTTT. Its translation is CASTGRAQEPQHF.

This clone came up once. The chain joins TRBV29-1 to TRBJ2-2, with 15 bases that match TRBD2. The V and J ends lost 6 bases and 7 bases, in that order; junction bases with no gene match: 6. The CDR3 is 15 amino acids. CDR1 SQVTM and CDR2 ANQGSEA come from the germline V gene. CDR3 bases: TGCAGCGTCGGACTAGCGGGGGGGCCGAACGGGGAGCTGTTTTTT. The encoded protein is CSVGLAGGPNGELFF.

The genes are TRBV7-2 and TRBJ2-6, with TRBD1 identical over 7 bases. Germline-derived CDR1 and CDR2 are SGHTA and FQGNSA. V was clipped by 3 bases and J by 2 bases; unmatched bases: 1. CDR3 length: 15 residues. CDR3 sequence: CASSLQGAGANVLTF. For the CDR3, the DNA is TGTGCCAGCAGCTTGCAGGGGGCTGGGGCCAACGTCCTGACTTTC.